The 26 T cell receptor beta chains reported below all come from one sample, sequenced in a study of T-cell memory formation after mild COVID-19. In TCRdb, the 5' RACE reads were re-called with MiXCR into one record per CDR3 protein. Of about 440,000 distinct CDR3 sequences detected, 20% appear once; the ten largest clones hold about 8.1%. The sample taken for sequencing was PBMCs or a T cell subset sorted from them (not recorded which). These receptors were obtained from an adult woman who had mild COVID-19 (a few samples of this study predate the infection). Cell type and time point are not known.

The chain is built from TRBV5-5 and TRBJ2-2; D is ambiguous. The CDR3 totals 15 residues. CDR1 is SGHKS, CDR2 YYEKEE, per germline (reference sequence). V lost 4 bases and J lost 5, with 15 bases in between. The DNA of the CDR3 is TGTGCCAGCAGCGCCGACGGAGAGGAAACCGGGGAGCTGTTTTTT. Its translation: CASSADGEETGELFF.

In nucleotides, the CDR3 is TGCGCCAGCAGCCAAGAAGGGTGGGGGGAGACTGAAGCTTTCTTT. Amino acid sequence: CASSQEGWGETEAFF. The chain recombines TRBV4-3 with TRBJ1-1; weak D call: TRBD1 (5 bases). Germline V gene data show CDR1 as LGHNA and CDR2 as YSLEER. CDR3 length: 15 amino acids. V lost 0 bases and J 5 bases, leaving 13 bases between the germline ends.

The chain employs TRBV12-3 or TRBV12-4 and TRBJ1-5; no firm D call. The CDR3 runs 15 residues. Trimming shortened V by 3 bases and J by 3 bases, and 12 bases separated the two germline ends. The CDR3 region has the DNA TGTGCCAGCAGTTTGAACGGGCAGATCAATCAGCCCCAGCATTTT. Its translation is CASSLNGQINQPQHF.

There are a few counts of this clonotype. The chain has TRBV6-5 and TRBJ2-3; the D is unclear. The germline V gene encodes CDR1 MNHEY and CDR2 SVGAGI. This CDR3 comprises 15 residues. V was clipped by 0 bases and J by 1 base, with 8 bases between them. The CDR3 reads CASSYSSAGTDTQYF. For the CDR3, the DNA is TGTGCCAGCAGTTACTCCTCGGCGGGCACAGATACGCAGTATTTT.

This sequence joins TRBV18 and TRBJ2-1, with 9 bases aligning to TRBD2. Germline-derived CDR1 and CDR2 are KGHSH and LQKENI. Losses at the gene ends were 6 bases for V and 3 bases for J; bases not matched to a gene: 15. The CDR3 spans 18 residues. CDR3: CASSLLQAGGRLYNEQFF. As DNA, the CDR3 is TGTGCCAGCTCGCTACTGCAAGCGGGGGGTCGCCTCTACAATGAGCAGTTCTTC.

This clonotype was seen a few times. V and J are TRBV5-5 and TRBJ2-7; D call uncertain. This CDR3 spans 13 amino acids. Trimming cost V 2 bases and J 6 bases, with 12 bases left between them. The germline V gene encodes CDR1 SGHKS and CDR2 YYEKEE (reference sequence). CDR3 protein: CASSLEVGTEQYF. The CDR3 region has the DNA TGTGCCAGCAGCTTAGAGGTTGGCACCGAGCAGTACTTC.

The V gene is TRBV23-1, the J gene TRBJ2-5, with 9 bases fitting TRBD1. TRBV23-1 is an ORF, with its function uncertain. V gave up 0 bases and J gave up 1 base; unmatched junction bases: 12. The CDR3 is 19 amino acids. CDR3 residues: CASSQSPRFGDRAQETQYF. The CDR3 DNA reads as TGCGCCAGCAGTCAATCCCCCCGGTTTGGGGACAGGGCCCAAGAGACCCAGTACTTC.

DNA for the CDR3: TGTGCCAGCAGTGCCCAGGGGGGCGGGGGGTCCGATGAGCAGTTCTTC. It translates to CASSAQGGGGSDEQFF. The chain combines TRBV6-1 with TRBJ2-1; weak D call: TRBD2 (8 bases). The V end lost 4 bases, the J end lost 8 bases, and 21 bases lay between the germline ends. The CDR3 is made up of 16 amino acids. Germline V gene lookup returns CDR1 MNHNS and CDR2 SASEGT.

The CDR3 DNA sequence: TGTGCCAGCAGCTTAGAGGGATCTGATCGGGAGACCCAGTACTTC. Translation gives CASSLEGSDRETQYF. The rearrangement joins TRBV7-9 to TRBJ2-5; no clear D gene. In germline, CDR1 is SEHNR, CDR2 FQNEAQ (reference sequence). The CDR3 covers 15 residues. V was trimmed by 1 base and J by 5 bases, leaving 14 bases between them.

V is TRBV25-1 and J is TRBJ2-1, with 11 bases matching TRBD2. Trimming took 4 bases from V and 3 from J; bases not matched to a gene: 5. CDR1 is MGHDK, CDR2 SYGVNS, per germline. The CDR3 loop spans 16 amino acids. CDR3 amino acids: CASSGVAGGYYNEQFF. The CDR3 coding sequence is TGTGCCAGCAGTGGTGTAGCGGGAGGGTACTACAATGAGCAGTTCTTC.

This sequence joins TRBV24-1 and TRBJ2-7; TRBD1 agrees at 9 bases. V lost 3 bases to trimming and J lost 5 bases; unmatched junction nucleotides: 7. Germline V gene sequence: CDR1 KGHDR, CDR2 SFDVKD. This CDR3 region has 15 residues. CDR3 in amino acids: CATSDPGTGSHEQYF. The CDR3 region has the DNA TGTGCCACCAGTGATCCCGGGACAGGGAGCCACGAGCAGTACTTC.

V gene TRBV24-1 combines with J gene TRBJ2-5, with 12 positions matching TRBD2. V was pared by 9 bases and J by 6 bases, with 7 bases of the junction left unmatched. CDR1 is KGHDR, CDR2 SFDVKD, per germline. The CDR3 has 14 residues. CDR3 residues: CATSSGRARKTQYF. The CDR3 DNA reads TGTGCCACCTCTAGCGGGAGGGCCCGGAAGACCCAGTACTTC.

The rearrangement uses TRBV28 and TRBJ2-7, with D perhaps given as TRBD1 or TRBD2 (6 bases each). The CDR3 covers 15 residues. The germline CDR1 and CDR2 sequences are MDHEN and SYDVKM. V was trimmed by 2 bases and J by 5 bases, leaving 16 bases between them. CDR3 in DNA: TGTGCCAGCAGTTTAGGGCTGGGGGGCGTGAACGAGCAGTACTTC. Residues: CASSLGLGGVNEQYF.

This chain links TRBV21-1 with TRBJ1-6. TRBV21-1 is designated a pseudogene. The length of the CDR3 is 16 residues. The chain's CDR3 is CASSKVEGSYNSPLHF. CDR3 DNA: TGTGCCAGCAGCAAAGTGGAGGGATCCTATAATTCACCCCTCCACTTT.

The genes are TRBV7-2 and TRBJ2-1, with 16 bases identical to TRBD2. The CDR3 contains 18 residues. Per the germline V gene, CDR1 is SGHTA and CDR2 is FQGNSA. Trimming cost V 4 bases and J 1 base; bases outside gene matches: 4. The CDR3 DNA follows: TGTGCCAGCAGCTCGACGGGACTAGCGGGAGGGTCCTACAATGAGCAGTTCTTC. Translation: CASSSTGLAGGSYNEQFF.

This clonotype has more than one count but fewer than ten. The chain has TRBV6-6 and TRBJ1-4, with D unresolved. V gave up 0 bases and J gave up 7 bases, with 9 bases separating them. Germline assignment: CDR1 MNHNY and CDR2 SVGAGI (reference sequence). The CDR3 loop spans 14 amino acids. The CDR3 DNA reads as TGTGCCAGCAGTTACTCGGGTCCCGGTGAAAAACTGTTTTTT. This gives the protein CASSYSGPGEKLFF.

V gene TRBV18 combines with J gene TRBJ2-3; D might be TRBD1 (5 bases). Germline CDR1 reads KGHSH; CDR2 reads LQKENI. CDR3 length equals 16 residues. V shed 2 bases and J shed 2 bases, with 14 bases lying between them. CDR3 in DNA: TGTGCCAGCTCACCAGGATTAGTGGGGCACACAGATACGCAGTATTTT. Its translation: CASSPGLVGHTDTQYF.

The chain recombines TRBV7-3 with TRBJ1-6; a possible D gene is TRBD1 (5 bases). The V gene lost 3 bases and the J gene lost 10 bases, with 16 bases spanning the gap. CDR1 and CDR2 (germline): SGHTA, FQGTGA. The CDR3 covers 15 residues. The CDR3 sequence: CASSFRQGRGSPLHF. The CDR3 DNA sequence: TGTGCCAGCAGCTTTCGGCAGGGACGAGGATCACCCCTCCACTTT.

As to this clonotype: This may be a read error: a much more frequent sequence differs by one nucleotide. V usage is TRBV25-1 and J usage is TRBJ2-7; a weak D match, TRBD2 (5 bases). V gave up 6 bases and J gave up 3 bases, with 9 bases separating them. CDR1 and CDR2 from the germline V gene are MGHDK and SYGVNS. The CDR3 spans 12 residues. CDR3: CASSVDFYEQYF. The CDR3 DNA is TGTGCCAGCAGCGTGGACTTCTACGAGCAGTACTTC.

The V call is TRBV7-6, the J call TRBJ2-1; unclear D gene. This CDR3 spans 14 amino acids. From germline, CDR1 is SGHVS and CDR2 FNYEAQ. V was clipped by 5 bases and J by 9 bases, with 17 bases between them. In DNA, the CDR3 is TGTGCCAGCAGCGCCTTCGATGAGTACCCTGAGCAGTTCTTC. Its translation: CASSAFDEYPEQFF.

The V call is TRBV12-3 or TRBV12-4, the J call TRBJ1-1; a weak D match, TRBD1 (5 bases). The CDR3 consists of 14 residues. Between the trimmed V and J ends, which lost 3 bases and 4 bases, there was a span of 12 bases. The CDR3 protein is CASSFRQGSTEAFF. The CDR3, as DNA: TGTGCCAGCAGTTTTAGGCAGGGAAGCACTGAAGCTTTCTTT.

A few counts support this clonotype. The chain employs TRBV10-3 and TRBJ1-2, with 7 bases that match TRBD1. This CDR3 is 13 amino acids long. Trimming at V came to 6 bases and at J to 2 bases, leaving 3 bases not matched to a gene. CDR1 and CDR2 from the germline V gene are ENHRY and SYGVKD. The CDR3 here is CAIRGTENYGYTF. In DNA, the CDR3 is TGTGCCATCAGGGGGACAGAAAACTATGGCTACACCTTC.

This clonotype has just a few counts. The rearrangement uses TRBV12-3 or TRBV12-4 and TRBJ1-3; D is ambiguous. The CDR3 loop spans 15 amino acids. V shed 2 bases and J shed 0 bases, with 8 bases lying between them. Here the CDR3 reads CASSLRRPSGNTIYF. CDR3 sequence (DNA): TGTGCCAGCAGTTTACGCAGGCCCTCTGGAAACACCATATATTTT.

The CDR3 protein is CASSPPRSRSPTYEQYF. The CDR3 nucleotides read TGTGCCAGCAGCCCTCCCCGCTCCCGCTCCCCGACCTACGAGCAGTACTTC. V gene TRBV11-2 combines with J gene TRBJ2-7, with D unresolved. V lost 5 bases to trimming and J lost 2 bases, with 22 bases between them. The V gene's germline CDR1 is SGHAT and CDR2 FQNNGV. This CDR3 has 17 residues. The full variable domain, rest sourced from reference TRBV11-2 and TRBJ2-7, is EAGVAQSPRYKIIEKRQSVAFWCNPISGHATLYWYQQILGQGPKLLIQFQNNGVVDDSQLPKDRFSAERLKGVDSTLKIQPAKLEDSAVYLCASSPPRSRSPTYEQYFGPGTRLTVT.

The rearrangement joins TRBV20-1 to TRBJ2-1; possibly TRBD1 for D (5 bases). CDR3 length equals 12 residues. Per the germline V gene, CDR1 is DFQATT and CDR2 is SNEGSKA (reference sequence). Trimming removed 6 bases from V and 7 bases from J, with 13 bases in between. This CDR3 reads CSATIQANEQFF. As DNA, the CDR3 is TGCAGTGCAACGATACAGGCAAATGAGCAGTTCTTC.

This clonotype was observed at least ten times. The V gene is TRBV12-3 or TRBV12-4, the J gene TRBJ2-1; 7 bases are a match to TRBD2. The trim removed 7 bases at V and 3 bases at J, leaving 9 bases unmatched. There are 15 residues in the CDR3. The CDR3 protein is CASTLSGLDYNEQFF. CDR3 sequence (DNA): TGTGCCAGCACCCTTAGCGGGCTAGACTACAATGAGCAGTTCTTC.